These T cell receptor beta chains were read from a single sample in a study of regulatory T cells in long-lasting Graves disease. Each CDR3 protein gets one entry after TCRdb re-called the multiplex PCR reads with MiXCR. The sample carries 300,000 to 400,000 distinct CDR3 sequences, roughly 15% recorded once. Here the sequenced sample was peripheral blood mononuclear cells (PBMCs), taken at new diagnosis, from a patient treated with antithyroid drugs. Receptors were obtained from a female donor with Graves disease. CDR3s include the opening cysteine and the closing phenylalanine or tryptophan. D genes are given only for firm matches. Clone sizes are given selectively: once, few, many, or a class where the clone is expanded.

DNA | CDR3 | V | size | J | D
TGTGCCAGCACCTTAGCGGGAGGGATGGAGACCCAGTACTTC | CASTLAGGMETQYF | TRBV7-9 | many | TRBJ2-5 | TRBD2
TGTGCCATCAGTGACATTAGGGACAACTATGGCTACACCTTC | CAISDIRDNYGYTF | TRBV10-3 | few | TRBJ1-2 | -
TGTGCCAGCAGCCCGGCCCGCCCGCACGAGCAGTACTTC | CASSPARPHEQYF | TRBV7-9 | many | TRBJ2-7 | -
TGTGCCAGCAGTGTCAACTACAGGGGGGCTTCGAACACTGAAGCTTTCTTT | CASSVNYRGASNTEAFF | TRBV6-1 | many | TRBJ1-1 | TRBD1
TGTGCCAGCAGCTTAGGGGGGACTGTATCGTACTTC | CASSLGGTVSYF | TRBV7-9 | - | TRBJ2-7 | -
TGCAGTGCTAGTGGGACGGGGAGTTCGCCCCTCCACTTT | CSASGTGSSPLHF | TRBV20-1 | many | TRBJ1-6 | -
TGCGCCAGCAGCTTGTGGTCCCAGGGCGACTCTAACTATGGCTACACCTTC | CASSLWSQGDSNYGYTF | TRBV5-1 | many | TRBJ1-2 | -
TGCAGTGCTAGCCATGGGGGTACCAGGAGCAATCAGCCCCAGCATTTT | CSASHGGTRSNQPQHF | TRBV20-1 | many | TRBJ1-5 | -
TGCGCCAGCAGCATCCAGCCGGGACAGAGTTACAATGAGCAGTTCTTC | CASSIQPGQSYNEQFF | TRBV5-1 | few | TRBJ2-1 | TRBD1
TGTGCCAGCAGCTGGCCGAAGACAGGGGGGGGGAATGAAAAACTGTTTTTT | CASSWPKTGGGNEKLFF | TRBV7-9 | many | TRBJ1-4 | TRBD1
TGTGCCAGCTCACCACCGAGCGCCCAAGAGACCCAGTACTTC | CASSPPSAQETQYF | TRBV18 | - | TRBJ2-5 | -
TGTGCTAGTGGCTACGGGAGCACAGATACGCAGTATTTT | CASGYGSTDTQYF | TRBV12-5 | many | TRBJ2-3 | -
TGTGCCAGCAGCCGGCCCGGAGGCAGGGGGTATTCACCCCTCCACTTT | CASSRPGGRGYSPLHF | TRBV5-6 | - | TRBJ1-6 | TRBD1
TGTGCCAGTAAGGGAGAGGACACTGAAGCTTTCTTT | CASKGEDTEAFF | TRBV19 | - | TRBJ1-1 | -
TGCAGTGCTAGAGATCGGCAGTTTGGTAATGAAAAACTGTTTTTT | CSARDRQFGNEKLFF | TRBV20-1 | few | TRBJ1-4 | -
TGTGCCAGCAGCCCCGAGGGGAGCTCCTACGAGCAGTACTTC | CASSPEGSSYEQYF | TRBV5-4 | few | TRBJ2-7 | -
TGCAGTGCTAGCAACGCGGGAGTAAATGAGCAGTTCTTC | CSASNAGVNEQFF | TRBV20-1 | many | TRBJ2-1 | TRBD2
TGTGCCAGCAGCTTGCAGAGGGGGCCGGGGCAAGAGACCCAGTACTTC | CASSLQRGPGQETQYF | TRBV5-5 | many | TRBJ2-5 | TRBD1
TGTGCCAGCCAACAGGGGCCGAATGAAAAACTGTTTTTT | CASQQGPNEKLFF | TRBV9 | - | TRBJ1-4 | TRBD1
TGTGCCACCAGCCGCTCACGGACACAAGAGACCCAGTACTTC | CATSRSRTQETQYF | TRBV24-1 | many | TRBJ2-5 | -